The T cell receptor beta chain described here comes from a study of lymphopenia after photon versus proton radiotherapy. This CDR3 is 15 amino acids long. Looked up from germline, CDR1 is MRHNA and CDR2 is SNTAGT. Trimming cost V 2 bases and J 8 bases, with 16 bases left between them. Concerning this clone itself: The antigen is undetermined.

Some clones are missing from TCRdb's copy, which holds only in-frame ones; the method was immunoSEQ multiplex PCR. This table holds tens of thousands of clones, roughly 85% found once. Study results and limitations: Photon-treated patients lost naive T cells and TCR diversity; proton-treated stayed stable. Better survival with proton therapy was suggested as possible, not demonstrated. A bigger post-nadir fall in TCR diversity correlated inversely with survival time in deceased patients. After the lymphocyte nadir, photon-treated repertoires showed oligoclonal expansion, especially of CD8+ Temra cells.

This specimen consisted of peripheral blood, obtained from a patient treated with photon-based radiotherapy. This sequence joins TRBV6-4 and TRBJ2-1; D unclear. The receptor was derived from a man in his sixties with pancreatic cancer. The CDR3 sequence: CASSDPGLSSDEQFF. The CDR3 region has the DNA TGTGCCAGCAGTGACCCGGGCCTCTCGAGCGATGAGCAGTTCTTC.